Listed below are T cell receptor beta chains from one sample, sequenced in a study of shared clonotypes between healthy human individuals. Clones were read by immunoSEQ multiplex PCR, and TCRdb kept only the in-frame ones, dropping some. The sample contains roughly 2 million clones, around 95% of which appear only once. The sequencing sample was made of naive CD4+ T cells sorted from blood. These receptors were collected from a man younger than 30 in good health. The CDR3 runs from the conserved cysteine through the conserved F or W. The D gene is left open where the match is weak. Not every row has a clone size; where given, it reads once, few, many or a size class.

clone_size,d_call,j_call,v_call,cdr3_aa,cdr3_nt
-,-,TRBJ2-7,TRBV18,CASSPPAASSYEQYF,TGTGCCAGCTCACCACCGGCGGCATCTTCCTACGAGCAGTACTTC
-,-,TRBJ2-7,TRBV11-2,CASSSSTGYYEQYF,TGTGCCAGCAGCTCGTCTACAGGGTACTACGAGCAGTACTTC
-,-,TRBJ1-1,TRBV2,CASIFMNTEAFF,TGTGCCAGTATCTTCATGAACACTGAAGCTTTCTTT
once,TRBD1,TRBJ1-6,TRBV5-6,CASSRTGTESPLHF,TGTGCCAGCAGCCGGACAGGGACAGAATCACCCCTCCACTTT
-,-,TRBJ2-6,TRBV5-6,CASSLRSSGANVLTF,TGTGCCAGCAGCCTGCGCAGCTCTGGGGCCAACGTCCTGACTTTC
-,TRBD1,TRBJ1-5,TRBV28,CATRSGTGKYSNQPQHF,TGTGCCACTCGCTCCGGGACAGGGAAGTATAGCAATCAGCCCCAGCATTTT
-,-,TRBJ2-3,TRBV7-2,CASSRTDTQYF,TGTGCCAGCAGCCGGACAGATACGCAGTATTTT
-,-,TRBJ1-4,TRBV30,CAFRERRGRGEEKLFF,TGTGCCTTCCGGGAACGTAGGGGTCGGGGAGAGGAAAAACTGTTTTTT
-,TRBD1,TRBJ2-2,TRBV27,CASNRQGAGELFF,TGTGCCAGCAATCGACAGGGGGCCGGGGAGCTGTTTTTT
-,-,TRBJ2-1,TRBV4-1,CASSQNLQSVSYNEQFF,TGCGCCAGCAGCCAAAACTTGCAGTCTGTATCCTACAATGAGCAGTTCTTC
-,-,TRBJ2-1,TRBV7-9,CASSLRTLRDEQFF,TGTGCCAGCAGCCTCCGGACCCTTCGGGATGAGCAGTTCTTC
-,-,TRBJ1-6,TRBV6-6,CASSRMTGRGNSPLHF,TGTGCCAGCAGCCGAATGACAGGTCGCGGGAATTCACCCCTCCACTTT
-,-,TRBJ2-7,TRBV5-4,CASSSSPSDEQYF,TGTGCCAGCAGCTCGTCCCCGTCTGACGAGCAGTACTTC
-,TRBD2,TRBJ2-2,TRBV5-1,CASSRTSGGANTGELFF,TGCGCCAGCAGCCGGACTAGCGGGGGGGCGAACACCGGGGAGCTGTTTTTT
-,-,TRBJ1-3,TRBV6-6,CASSPLRGSSGNTIYF,TGTGCCAGCAGTCCCCTGCGGGGTTCCTCTGGAAACACCATATATTTT
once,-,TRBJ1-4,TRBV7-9,CASSFTSTKEKLFF,TGTGCCAGCAGCTTTACTTCAACTAAAGAAAAACTGTTTTTT
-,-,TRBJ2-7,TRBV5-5,CASSLSEIGTYEQYF,TGTGCCAGCAGCTTGTCCGAAATCGGTACCTACGAGCAGTACTTC
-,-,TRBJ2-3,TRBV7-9,CASSLMGSDTQYF,TGTGCCAGCAGCTTGATGGGGTCAGATACGCAGTATTTT
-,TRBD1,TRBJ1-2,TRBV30,CAWSSPDRGPNGYTF,TGTGCCTGGAGTTCCCCGGACAGGGGGCCTAACGGCTACACCTTC
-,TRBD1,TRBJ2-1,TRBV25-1,CASSDAGTGYNEQFF,TGTGCCAGCAGTGACGCCGGGACAGGCTACAATGAGCAGTTCTTC
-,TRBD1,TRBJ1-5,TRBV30,CAWSAGTGAGQPQHF,TGTGCCTGGAGTGCCGGGACAGGGGCGGGACAGCCCCAGCATTTT
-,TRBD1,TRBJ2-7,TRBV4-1,CASSQEGTALPLEQYF,TGCGCCAGCAGCCAAGAGGGGACAGCCCTTCCTCTCGAGCAGTACTTC
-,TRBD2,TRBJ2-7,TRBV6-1,CASSEATSGKYEQYF,TGTGCCAGCAGTGAAGCGACTAGCGGGAAATACGAGCAGTACTTC
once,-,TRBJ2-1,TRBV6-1,CASFGLKSSYNEQFF,TGTGCCAGCTTCGGACTGAAAAGCTCCTACAATGAGCAGTTCTTC
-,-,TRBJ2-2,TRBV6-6,CASSRGRPGELFF,TGTGCCAGCAGCCGAGGGCGTCCGGGGGAGCTGTTTTTT
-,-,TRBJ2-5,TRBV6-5,CASSQMETQYF,TGTGCCAGCAGCCAGATGGAGACCCAGTACTTC
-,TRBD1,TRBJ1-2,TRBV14,CASSEALGTGYGYTF,TGTGCCAGCAGCGAAGCTTTGGGGACAGGTTATGGCTACACCTTC
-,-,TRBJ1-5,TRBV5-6,CASSHPRRHRENQPQHF,TGTGCCAGCAGCCATCCTCGGCGTCACAGGGAGAATCAGCCCCAGCATTTT
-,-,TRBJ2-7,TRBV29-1,CSAVTGALSYEQYF,TGCAGCGCTGTGACGGGGGCTCTCTCCTACGAGCAGTACTTC
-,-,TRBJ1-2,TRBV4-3,CASSQEGTDRRYGYTF,TGCGCCAGCAGCCAAGAAGGCACAGATCGCAGGTATGGCTACACCTTC
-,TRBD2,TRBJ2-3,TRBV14,CASSQGLALGEDTQYF,TGTGCCAGCAGCCAAGGACTAGCTTTGGGCGAAGATACGCAGTATTTT
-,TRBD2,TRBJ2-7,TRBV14,CASSQERGLAGAIHEQYF,TGTGCCAGCAGCCAAGAAAGAGGACTAGCGGGAGCCATCCACGAGCAGTACTTC
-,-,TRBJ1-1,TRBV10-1,CASSISQNTEAFF,TGCGCCAGCAGTATCAGCCAGAACACTGAAGCTTTCTTT
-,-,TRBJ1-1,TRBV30,CAWSYGSTREAFF,TGTGCCTGGAGTTATGGCAGTACACGTGAAGCTTTCTTT
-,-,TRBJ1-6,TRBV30,CAWSKIEINSPLHF,TGTGCCTGGAGTAAGATAGAAATTAATTCACCCCTCCACTTT
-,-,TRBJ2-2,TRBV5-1,CASSSIQGTGTGELFF,TGCGCCAGCAGCTCCATACAGGGAACGGGCACCGGGGAGCTGTTTTTT
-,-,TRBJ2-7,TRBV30,CAWSDRVPEQYF,TGTGCCTGGAGTGACAGGGTTCCCGAGCAGTACTTC